The 19 T cell receptor beta chains below come from one sample, sequenced in a study of response to subunit inactivated influenza vaccine. TCRdb re-analysed the RT-PCR reads in MiXCR, keeping a single row per CDR3 protein. Here the sample spans hundreds of thousands of distinct CDR3 sequences, about 25% being singletons. The sample was CD4+ T cells sorted from PBMCs, taken about 5 days after vaccination. These receptors were collected from a man in his forties or fifties who received an inactivated influenza vaccine.

The chain has TRBV7-6 and TRBJ2-1, with D maybe TRBD2 (6 bases). The CDR3 sequence is 13 residues long. Germline CDR1 SGHVS, CDR2 FNYEAQ. V dropped 4 bases and J dropped 8 bases, with 12 bases sitting between them. The CDR3 protein is CASSSPGGDEQFF. DNA of the CDR3: TGTGCCAGCAGCTCCCCGGGCGGGGATGAGCAGTTCTTC. Based on the CDR3 plus reference TRBV7-6 and TRBJ2-1, the full variable domain is GAGVSQSPRYKVTKRGQDVALRCDPISGHVSLYWYRQALGQGPEFLTYFNYEAQQDKSGLPNDRFSAERPEGSISTLTIQRTEQRDSAMYRCASSSPGGDEQFFGPGTRLTVL.

This clonotype was counted only a few times. The chain employs TRBV4-1 and TRBJ2-7; TRBD1 might be the D (6 bases). This CDR3 spans 15 amino acids. Trimming stripped 1 base from V and 9 bases from J, with 19 bases between. CDR1 and CDR2 (germline): MGHRA, YSYEKL. CDR3 DNA: TGCGCCAGCAGCCAAGCCCCTTCCCTCGGGGACACGCAGTACTTC. Protein: CASSQAPSLGDTQYF.

V is TRBV29-1 and J is TRBJ1-4; a possible D gene is TRBD1 (6 bases). Deletions cut 4 bases from V and 4 bases from J, with 10 bases between. CDR1 SQVTM and CDR2 ANQGSEA come from the germline V gene. The CDR3 spans 13 residues. This CDR3 is CSVGGTHNEKLFF. CDR3 bases: TGCAGCGTTGGGGGGACACATAATGAAAAACTGTTTTTT.

The rearrangement links TRBV20-1 to TRBJ2-2; 7 positions agree with TRBD1. V shed 0 bases, J shed 6 bases, and the junction held 10 bases outside the gene matches. Germline assignment: CDR1 DFQATT and CDR2 SNEGSKA (reference sequence). The CDR3 has 16 amino acids. CDR3 DNA: TGCAGTGCTAGAGATAGTGTAGGGGGCGCAGCCGGGGAGCTGTTTTTT. It specifies CSARDSVGGAAGELFF.

The count of this clonotype is one. The chain carries TRBV19 and TRBJ2-3; 8 bases are a match to TRBD2. The V gene end was trimmed by 3 bases and the J gene end by 1 base; junction bases not matched to a gene: 6. This CDR3 has 16 amino acids. CDR1 is LNHDA, CDR2 SQIVND, per germline (reference sequence). CDR3 DNA sequence: TGTGCCAGTAGTATCCTACTGACTAGCGGCACAGATACGCAGTATTTT. The encoded protein is CASSILLTSGTDTQYF.

This clonotype was observed a handful of times. A much larger clone sits a single nucleotide away, making a read error possible. This sequence joins TRBV12-3 or TRBV12-4 and TRBJ1-5; D is ambiguous. Trimming stripped 2 bases from V and 2 bases from J, with 4 bases between. The length of the CDR3 is 13 residues. CDR3 in amino acids: CASSLMGNQPQHF. The CDR3 DNA reads as TGTGCCAGCAGTTTAATGGGCAATCAGCCCCAGCATTTT.

This clonotype has only a few counts. V usage is TRBV5-1 and J usage is TRBJ2-2; the D call may be TRBD1 or TRBD2 (5 bases each). This CDR3 contains 16 residues. Germline loops: CDR1 SGHRS, CDR2 YFSETQ. Trimming took off 4 bases at V and 0 bases at J, with 13 bases between the two ends. The CDR3 DNA reads TGCGCCAGCAGCCCCTCGGGGCTATCGAACACCGGGGAGCTGTTTTTT. Protein sequence: CASSPSGLSNTGELFF.

This clonotype has just a few counts. CDR3 DNA sequence: TGTGCCAGCAGTTACTTCAAATCCTACGAGCAGTACTTC. This codes for CASSYFKSYEQYF. The chain uses TRBV6-2 or TRBV6-3 and TRBJ2-7; D gene ambiguous. There are 13 residues in the CDR3. Looked up from germline, CDR1 is MNHEY and CDR2 is SVGEGT. Trimming took off 1 base at V and 1 base at J, with 5 bases between the two ends.

The V and J genes are TRBV5-1 and TRBJ1-2; 10 bases line up with TRBD1. This CDR3 is 14 amino acids long. V lost 2 bases to trimming and J lost 5 bases; unmatched junction nucleotides: 3. Germline V gene lookup returns CDR1 SGHRS and CDR2 YFSETQ. CDR3 nucleotide sequence: TGCGCCAGCAGCTTAGACAGGGGGCAATATGGCTACACCTTC. Protein product: CASSLDRGQYGYTF. Using reference TRBV5-1 and TRBJ1-2 for the parts outside the CDR3, the full variable domain is KAGVTQTPRYLIKTRGQQVTLSCSPISGHRSVSWYQQTPGQGLQFLFEYFSETQRNKGNFPGRFSGRQFSNSRSEMNVSTLELGDSALYLCASSLDRGQYGYTFGSGTRLTVV.

This clonotype was counted many times. The chain couples TRBV12-3 or TRBV12-4 to TRBJ2-5; D is unresolved. The CDR3 has 13 residues. V was pared by 1 base and J by 7 bases, with 10 bases between. The CDR3 nucleotides are TGTGCCAGCAGTTTAGGGGGTCTGAGGACCCAGTACTTC. Translating gives CASSLGGLRTQYF.

This clonotype was counted only a few times. The genes are TRBV20-1 and TRBJ1-5; tentatively, D is TRBD1 (6 bases). V dropped 0 bases and J dropped 0 bases, with 12 bases sitting between them. The CDR3 contains 16 residues. Per the germline V gene, CDR1 is DFQATT and CDR2 is SNEGSKA (reference sequence). CDR3 amino acids: CSARDRGELSNQPQHF. CDR3 DNA: TGCAGTGCTAGAGATAGGGGGGAGCTTAGCAATCAGCCCCAGCATTTT.

The chain recombines TRBV12-2 with TRBJ1-2; the table's D gene call, TRBD1, was not cross checked with the DNA. TRBV12-2 is given as a pseudogene. CDR3 size: 12 residues. This chain's CDR3 is CASPPLDGGYTF. Written as DNA, the CDR3 is TGTGCAAGTCCCCCTCTCGATGGTGGCTACACCTTC.

The rearrangement joins TRBV7-2 to TRBJ2-3; D is perhaps TRBD2 (5 bases). This CDR3 has 15 amino acids. Trimming shortened V by 5 bases and J by 5 bases, and 17 bases separated the two germline ends. Germline V gene sequence: CDR1 SGHTA, CDR2 FQGNSA. The CDR3 loop reads CASSPYRTLGDTQYF. CDR3 coding DNA: TGTGCCAGCAGCCCCTACCGGACTCTGGGAGATACGCAGTATTTT. Full variable domain (missing parts from reference TRBV7-2 and TRBJ2-3): GAGVSQSPSNKVTEKGKDVELRCDPISGHTALYWYRQSLGQGLEFLIYFQGNSAPDKSGLPSDRFSAERTGGSVSTLTIQRTQQEDSAVYLCASSPYRTLGDTQYFGPGTRLTVL.

This sequence joins TRBV20-1 and TRBJ2-1; 10 positions agree with TRBD2. Germline CDR1 and CDR2: DFQATT and SNEGSKA (reference sequence). Trimming took 6 bases from V and 4 from J; bases not matched to a gene: 9. The CDR3 loop spans 15 amino acids. In DNA form, the CDR3 reads TGCAGTGCGACCACCGGGACTAGCGTATACAATGAGCAGTTCTTC. It translates to CSATTGTSVYNEQFF.

The chain employs TRBV11-2 and TRBJ2-5; 8 bases match TRBD2. Germline CDR1 SGHAT, CDR2 FQNNGV. V was clipped by 1 base and J by 3 bases; unmatched bases: 1. This CDR3 is 14 amino acids long. The CDR3 loop is CASSLGSGKETQYF. CDR3 in DNA: TGTGCCAGCAGCTTAGGTAGCGGGAAAGAGACCCAGTACTTC. Filled out from reference TRBV11-2 and TRBJ2-5, the complete variable domain reads EAGVAQSPRYKIIEKRQSVAFWCNPISGHATLYWYQQILGQGPKLLIQFQNNGVVDDSQLPKDRFSAERLKGVDSTLKIQPAKLEDSAVYLCASSLGSGKETQYFGPGTRLLVL.

The chain couples TRBV4-1 to TRBJ2-7; tentative D call: TRBD1 (6 bases). Germline values: CDR1 MGHRA, CDR2 YSYEKL. The CDR3 is made up of 16 amino acids. V lost 1 base and J 0 bases, leaving 13 bases between the germline ends. This chain's CDR3 is CASSQAWGTSSYEQYF. Here the CDR3 DNA reads TGCGCCAGCAGCCAAGCTTGGGGGACAAGCTCCTACGAGCAGTACTTC.

This clonotype was counted a few times. The chain combines TRBV7-2 with TRBJ2-5; the match to TRBD2 covers 14 bases. With 5 bases clipped from V and 4 bases from J, the junction kept 3 bases outside the gene matches. The germline CDR1 and CDR2 sequences are SGHTA and FQGNSA. The CDR3 totals 15 residues. CDR3 sequence reads: CASSPGTSGGETQYF. The DNA of the CDR3 is TGTGCCAGCAGCCCGGGGACTAGCGGGGGAGAGACCCAGTACTTC.

This clonotype was picked up a small number of times. The rearrangement uses TRBV28 and TRBJ2-5, with a weak D call TRBD2 (6 bases). The CDR3 has 14 amino acids. Germline loops: CDR1 MDHEN, CDR2 SYDVKM. V lost 2 bases to trimming and J lost 4 bases, with 11 bases between them. The CDR3 is CASSLSGLGETQYF. CDR3 DNA: TGTGCCAGCAGTTTAAGCGGGTTGGGAGAGACCCAGTACTTC.

V gene TRBV6-2 or TRBV6-3 combines with J gene TRBJ2-4; 8 bases match TRBD1. The length of the CDR3 is 15 residues. V was pared by 6 bases and J by 8 bases, with 12 bases of the junction left unmatched. Germline values: CDR1 MNHEY, CDR2 SVGEGT. This chain's CDR3 is CASRLQTGVLDIQYF. As DNA, the CDR3 is TGTGCCAGCAGACTTCAGACAGGGGTTTTGGACATTCAGTACTTC.